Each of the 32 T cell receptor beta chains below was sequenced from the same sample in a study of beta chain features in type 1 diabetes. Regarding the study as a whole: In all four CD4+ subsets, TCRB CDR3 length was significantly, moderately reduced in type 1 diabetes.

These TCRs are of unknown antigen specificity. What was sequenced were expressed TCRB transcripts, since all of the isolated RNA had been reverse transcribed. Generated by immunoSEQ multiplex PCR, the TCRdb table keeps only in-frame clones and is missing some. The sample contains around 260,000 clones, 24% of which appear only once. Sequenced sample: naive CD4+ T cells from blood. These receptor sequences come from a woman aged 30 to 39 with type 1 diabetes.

The CDR3 reads CASSPGTQFVEAFF. For the CDR3, the DNA is TGTGCCAGCTCACCCGGGACACAGTTTGTCGAAGCTTTCTTT. This chain links TRBV18 with TRBJ1-1, with D possibly matching TRBD1 (6 bases). The CDR3 is 14 residues long. Germline V gives CDR1 KGHSH, CDR2 LQKENI. Trimming took 3 bases from V and 8 from J, leaving 16 bases between them.

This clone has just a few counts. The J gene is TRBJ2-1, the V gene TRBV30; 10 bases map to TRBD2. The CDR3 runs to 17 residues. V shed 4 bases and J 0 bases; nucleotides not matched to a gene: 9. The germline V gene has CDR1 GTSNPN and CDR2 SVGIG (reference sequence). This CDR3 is CAWTGRASGSSYNEQFF. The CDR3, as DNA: TGTGCCTGGACCGGAAGAGCTAGCGGGAGCTCCTACAATGAGCAGTTCTTC.

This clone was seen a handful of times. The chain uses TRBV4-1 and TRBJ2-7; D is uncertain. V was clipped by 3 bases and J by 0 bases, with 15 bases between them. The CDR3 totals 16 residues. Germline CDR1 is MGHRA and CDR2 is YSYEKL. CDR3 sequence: CASSQHLGPGSYEQYF. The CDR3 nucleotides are TGCGCCAGCAGCCAGCATCTTGGGCCAGGCTCCTACGAGCAGTACTTC.

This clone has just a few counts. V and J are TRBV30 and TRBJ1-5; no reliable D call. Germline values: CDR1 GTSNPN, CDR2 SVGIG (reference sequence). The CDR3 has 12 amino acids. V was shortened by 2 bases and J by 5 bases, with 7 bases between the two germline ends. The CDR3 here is CAWSSEDQPQHF. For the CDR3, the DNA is TGTGCCTGGAGTTCCGAGGATCAGCCCCAGCATTTT.

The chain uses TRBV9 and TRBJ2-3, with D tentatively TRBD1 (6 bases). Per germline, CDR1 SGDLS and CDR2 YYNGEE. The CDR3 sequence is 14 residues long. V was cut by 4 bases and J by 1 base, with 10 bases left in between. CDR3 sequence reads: CASSTPGGTDTQYF. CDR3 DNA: TGTGCCAGCAGCACCCCAGGGGGCACAGATACGCAGTATTTT.

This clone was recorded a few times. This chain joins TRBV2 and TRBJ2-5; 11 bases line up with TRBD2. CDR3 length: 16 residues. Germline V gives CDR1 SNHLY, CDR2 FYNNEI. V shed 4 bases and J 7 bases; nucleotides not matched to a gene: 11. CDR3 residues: CASSVWLAGGLGTQYF. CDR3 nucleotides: TGTGCCAGCAGTGTCTGGCTAGCGGGGGGCCTGGGGACCCAGTACTTC. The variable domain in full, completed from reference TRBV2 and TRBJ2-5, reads EPEVTQTPSHQVTQMGQEVILRCVPISNHLYFYWYRQILGQKVEFLVSFYNNEISEKSEIFDDQFSVERPDGSNFTLKIRSTKLEDSAMYFCASSVWLAGGLGTQYFGPGTRLLVL.

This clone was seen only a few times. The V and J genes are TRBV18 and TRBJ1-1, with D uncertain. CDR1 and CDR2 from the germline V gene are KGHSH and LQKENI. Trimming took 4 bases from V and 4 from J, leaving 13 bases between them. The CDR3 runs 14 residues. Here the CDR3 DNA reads TGTGCCAGCTCACTCCATGAGGAGACCACTGAAGCTTTCTTT. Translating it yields CASSLHEETTEAFF.

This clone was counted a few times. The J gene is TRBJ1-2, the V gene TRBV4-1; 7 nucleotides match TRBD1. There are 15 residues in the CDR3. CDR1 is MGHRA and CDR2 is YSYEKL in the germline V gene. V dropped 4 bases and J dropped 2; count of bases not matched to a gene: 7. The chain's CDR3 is CASSLTIQGNYGYTF. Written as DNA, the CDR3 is TGCGCCAGCAGCCTGACGATACAGGGGAACTATGGCTACACCTTC.

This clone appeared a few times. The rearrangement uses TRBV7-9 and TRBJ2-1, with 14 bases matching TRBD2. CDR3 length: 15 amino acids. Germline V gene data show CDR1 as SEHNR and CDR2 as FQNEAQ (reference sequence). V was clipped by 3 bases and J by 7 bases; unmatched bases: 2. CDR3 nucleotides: TGTGCCAGCAGCTTGACTAGCGGGAGGGTGAATGAGCAGTTCTTC. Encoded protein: CASSLTSGRVNEQFF. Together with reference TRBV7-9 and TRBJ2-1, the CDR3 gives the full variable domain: DTGVSQNPRHKITKRGQNVTFRCDPISEHNRLYWYRQTLGQGPEFLTYFQNEAQLEKSRLLSDRFSAERPKGSFSTLEIQRTEQGDSAMYLCASSLTSGRVNEQFFGPGTRLTVL.

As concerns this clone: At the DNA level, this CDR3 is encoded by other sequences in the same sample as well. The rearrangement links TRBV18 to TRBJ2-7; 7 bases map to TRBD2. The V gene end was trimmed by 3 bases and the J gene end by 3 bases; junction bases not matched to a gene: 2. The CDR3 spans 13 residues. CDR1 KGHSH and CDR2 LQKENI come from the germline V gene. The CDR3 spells CASSPPGGYEQYF. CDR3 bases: TGTGCCAGCTCACCTCCGGGGGGCTACGAGCAGTACTTC.

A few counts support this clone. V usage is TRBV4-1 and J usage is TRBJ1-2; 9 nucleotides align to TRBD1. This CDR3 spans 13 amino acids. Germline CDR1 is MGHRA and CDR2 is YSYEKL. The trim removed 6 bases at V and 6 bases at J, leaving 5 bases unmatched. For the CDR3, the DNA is TGCGCCAGCAGGCCGACAGGGGGACATGGCTACACCTTC. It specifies CASRPTGGHGYTF.

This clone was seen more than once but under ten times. CDR3 amino acids: CASSVAGGQSTDTQYF. DNA of the CDR3: TGTGCCAGCAGCGTAGCTGGAGGACAGTCGACAGATACGCAGTATTTT. This chain joins TRBV9 and TRBJ2-3; the D gene is possibly TRBD1 (6 bases). The CDR3 extends over 16 amino acids. Trimming pared 0 bases from V and 3 bases from J, leaving 14 bases between. Germline CDR1 reads SGDLS; CDR2 reads YYNGEE.

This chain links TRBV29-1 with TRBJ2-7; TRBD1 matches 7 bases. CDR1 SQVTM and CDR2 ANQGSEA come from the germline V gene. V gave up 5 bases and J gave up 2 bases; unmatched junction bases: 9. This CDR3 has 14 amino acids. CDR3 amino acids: CSVLRGLVPYEQYF. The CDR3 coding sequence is TGCAGCGTTTTAAGGGGGCTTGTACCCTACGAGCAGTACTTC.

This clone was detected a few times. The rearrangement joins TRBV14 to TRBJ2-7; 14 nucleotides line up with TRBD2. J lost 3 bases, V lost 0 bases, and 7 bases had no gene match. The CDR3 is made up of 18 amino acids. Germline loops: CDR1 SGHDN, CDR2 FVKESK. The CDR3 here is CASSQDRAGLAGVYEQYF. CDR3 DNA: TGTGCCAGCAGCCAAGATCGGGCGGGACTAGCGGGAGTCTACGAGCAGTACTTC.

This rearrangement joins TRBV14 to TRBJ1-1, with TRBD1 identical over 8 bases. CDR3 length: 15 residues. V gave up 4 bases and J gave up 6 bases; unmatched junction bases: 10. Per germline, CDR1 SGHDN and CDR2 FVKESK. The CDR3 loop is CASSRDRPEGSEAFF. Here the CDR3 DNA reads TGTGCCAGCAGCCGGGACAGGCCGGAGGGTTCTGAAGCTTTCTTT. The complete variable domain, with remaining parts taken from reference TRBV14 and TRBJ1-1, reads EAGVTQFPSHSVIEKGQTVTLRCDPISGHDNLYWYRRVMGKEIKFLLHFVKESKQDESGMPNNRFLAERTGGTYSTLKVQPAELEDSGVYFCASSRDRPEGSEAFFGQGTRLTVV.

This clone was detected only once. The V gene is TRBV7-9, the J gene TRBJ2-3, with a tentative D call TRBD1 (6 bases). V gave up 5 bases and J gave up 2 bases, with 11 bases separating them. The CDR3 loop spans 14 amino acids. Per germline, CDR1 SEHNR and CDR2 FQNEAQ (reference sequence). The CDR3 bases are TGTGCCAGCAGCCCTCGGACAGACACAGATACGCAGTATTTT. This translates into CASSPRTDTDTQYF.

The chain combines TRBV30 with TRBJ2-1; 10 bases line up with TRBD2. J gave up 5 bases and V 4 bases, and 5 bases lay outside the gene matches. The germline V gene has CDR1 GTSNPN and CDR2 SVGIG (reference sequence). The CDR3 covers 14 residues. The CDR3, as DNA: TGTGCCTGGACGAGCGGGAGGGCCAACAATGAGCAGTTCTTC. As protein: CAWTSGRANNEQFF. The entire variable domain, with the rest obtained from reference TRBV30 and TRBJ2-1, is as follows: SQTIHQWPATLVQPVGSPLSLECTVEGTSNPNLYWYRQAAGRGLQLLFYSVGIGQISSEVPQNLSASRPQDRQFILSSKKLLLSDSGFYLCAWTSGRANNEQFFGPGTRLTVL.

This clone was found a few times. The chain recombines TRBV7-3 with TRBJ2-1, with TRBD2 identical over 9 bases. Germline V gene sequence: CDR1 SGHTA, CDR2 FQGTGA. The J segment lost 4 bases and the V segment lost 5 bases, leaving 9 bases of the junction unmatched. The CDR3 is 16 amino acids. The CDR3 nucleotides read TGTGCCAGCAGCCCCCAAGTCCTAGCGGGGTACAATGAGCAGTTCTTC. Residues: CASSPQVLAGYNEQFF.

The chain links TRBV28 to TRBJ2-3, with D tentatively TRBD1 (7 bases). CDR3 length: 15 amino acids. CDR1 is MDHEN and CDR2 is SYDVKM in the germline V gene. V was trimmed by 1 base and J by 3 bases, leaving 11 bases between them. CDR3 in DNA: TGTGCCAGCAGTTTATTCCAGGGGGGAACAGATACGCAGTATTTT. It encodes CASSLFQGGTDTQYF.

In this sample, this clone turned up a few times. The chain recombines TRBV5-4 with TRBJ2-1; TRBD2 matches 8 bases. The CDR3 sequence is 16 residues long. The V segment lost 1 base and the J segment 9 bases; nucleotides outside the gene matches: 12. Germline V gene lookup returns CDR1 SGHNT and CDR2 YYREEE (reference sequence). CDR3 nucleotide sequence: TGTGCCAGCAGCTTGAAAGGACTAGCTATGGGGAGTGAGCAGTTCTTC. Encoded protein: CASSLKGLAMGSEQFF.

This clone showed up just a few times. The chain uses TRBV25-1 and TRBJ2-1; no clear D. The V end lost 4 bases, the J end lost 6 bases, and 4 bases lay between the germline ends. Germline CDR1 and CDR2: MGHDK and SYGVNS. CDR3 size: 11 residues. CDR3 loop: CASSALNEQFF. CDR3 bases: TGTGCCAGCAGTGCCCTCAATGAGCAGTTCTTC. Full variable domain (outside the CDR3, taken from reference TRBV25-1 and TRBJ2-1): EADIYQTPRYLVIGTGKKITLECSQTMGHDKMYWYQQDPGMELHLIHYSYGVNSTEKGDLSSESTVSRIRTEHFPLTLESARPSHTSQYLCASSALNEQFFGPGTRLTVL.

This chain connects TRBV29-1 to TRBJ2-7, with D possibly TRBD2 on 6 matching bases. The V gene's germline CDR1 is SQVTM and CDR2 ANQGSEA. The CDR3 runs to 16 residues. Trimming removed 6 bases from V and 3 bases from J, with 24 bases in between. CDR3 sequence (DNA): TGCAGCGTGAAACCGGGACTGTGGGGTGTTAGCTACGAGCAGTACTTC. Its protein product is CSVKPGLWGVSYEQYF.

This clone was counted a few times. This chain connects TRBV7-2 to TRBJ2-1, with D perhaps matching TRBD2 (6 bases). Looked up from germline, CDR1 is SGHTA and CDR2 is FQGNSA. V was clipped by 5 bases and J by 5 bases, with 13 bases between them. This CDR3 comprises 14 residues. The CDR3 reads CASSPDRGNNEQFF. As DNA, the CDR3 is TGTGCCAGCAGCCCAGACCGGGGGAACAATGAGCAGTTCTTC.

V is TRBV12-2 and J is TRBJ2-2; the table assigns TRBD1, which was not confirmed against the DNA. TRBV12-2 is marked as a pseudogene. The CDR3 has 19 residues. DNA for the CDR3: TGTGCAAGTCGCTTAGTAAACCCGACCCAGGGTATAGGAACCGGGGAGCTGTTTTTT. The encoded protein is CASRLVNPTQGIGTGELFF.

The CDR3 region has the DNA TGCGCCAGCAGCCGAAACCTGGCTCCACGCTCCTACAATGAGCAGTTCTTC. Its protein product is CASSRNLAPRSYNEQFF. The chain uses TRBV4-1 and TRBJ2-1; no firm D call. Germline-derived CDR1 and CDR2 are MGHRA and YSYEKL. CDR3 length equals 17 residues. Trimming stripped 4 bases from V and 0 bases from J, with 16 bases between.

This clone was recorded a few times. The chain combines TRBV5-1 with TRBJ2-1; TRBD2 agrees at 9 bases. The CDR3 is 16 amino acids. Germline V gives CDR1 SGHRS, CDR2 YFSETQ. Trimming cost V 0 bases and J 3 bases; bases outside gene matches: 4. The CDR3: CASSLAPSGNYNEQFF. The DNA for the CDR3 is TGCGCCAGCAGCTTGGCCCCTAGCGGGAACTACAATGAGCAGTTCTTC. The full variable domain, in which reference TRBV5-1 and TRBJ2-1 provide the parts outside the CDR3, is KAGVTQTPRYLIKTRGQQVTLSCSPISGHRSVSWYQQTPGQGLQFLFEYFSETQRNKGNFPGRFSGRQFSNSRSEMNVSTLELGDSALYLCASSLAPSGNYNEQFFGPGTRLTVL.

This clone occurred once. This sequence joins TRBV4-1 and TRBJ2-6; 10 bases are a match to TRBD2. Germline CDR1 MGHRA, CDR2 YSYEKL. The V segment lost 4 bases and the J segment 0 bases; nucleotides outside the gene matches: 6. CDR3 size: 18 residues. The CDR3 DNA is TGCGCCAGCAGCCGACCAGCGGGAGGGCGCTCTGGGGCCAACGTCCTGACTTTC. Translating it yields CASSRPAGGRSGANVLTF.

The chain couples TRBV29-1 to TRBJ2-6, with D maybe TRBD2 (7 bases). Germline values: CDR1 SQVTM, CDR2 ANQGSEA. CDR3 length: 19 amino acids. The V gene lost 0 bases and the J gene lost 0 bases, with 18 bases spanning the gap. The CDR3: CSVEEGGGAIPSGANVLTF. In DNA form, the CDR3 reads TGCAGCGTTGAAGAAGGTGGGGGGGCGATCCCCTCTGGGGCCAACGTCCTGACTTTC. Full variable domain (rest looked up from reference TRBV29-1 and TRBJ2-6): SAVISQKPSRDICQRGTSLTIQCQVDSQVTMMFWYRQQPGQSLTLIATANQGSEATYESGFVIDKFPISRPNLTFSTLTVSNMSPEDSSIYLCSVEEGGGAIPSGANVLTFGAGSRLTVL.

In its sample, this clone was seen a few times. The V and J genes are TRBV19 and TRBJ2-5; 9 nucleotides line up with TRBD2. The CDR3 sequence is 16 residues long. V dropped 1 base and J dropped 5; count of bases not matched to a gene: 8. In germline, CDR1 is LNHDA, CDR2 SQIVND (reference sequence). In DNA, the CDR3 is TGTGCCAGTAGTATAGCGTATAGCGGGAGTTGGGAGACCCAGTACTTC. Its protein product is CASSIAYSGSWETQYF.

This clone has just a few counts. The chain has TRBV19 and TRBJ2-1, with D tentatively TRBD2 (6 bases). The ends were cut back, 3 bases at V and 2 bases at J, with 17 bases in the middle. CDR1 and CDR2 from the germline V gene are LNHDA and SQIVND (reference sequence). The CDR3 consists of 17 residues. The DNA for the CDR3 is TGTGCCAGTAGTATCAGCGCGGAGGGACCCCCCTACAATGAGCAGTTCTTC. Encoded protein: CASSISAEGPPYNEQFF.

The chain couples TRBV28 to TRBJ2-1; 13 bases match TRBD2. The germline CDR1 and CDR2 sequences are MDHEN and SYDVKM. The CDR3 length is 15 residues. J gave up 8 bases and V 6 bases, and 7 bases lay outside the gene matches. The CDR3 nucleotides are TGTGCCAGCAGCCCCGGACTAGCGGGAGTCGATGAGCAGTTCTTC. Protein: CASSPGLAGVDEQFF.

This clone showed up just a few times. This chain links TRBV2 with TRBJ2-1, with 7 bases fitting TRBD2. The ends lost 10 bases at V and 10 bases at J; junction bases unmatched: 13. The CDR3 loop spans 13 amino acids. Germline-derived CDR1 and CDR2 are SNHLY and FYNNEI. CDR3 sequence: CATARQRDGEQFF. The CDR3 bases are TGTGCCACCGCGCGACAGCGGGACGGGGAGCAGTTCTTC.